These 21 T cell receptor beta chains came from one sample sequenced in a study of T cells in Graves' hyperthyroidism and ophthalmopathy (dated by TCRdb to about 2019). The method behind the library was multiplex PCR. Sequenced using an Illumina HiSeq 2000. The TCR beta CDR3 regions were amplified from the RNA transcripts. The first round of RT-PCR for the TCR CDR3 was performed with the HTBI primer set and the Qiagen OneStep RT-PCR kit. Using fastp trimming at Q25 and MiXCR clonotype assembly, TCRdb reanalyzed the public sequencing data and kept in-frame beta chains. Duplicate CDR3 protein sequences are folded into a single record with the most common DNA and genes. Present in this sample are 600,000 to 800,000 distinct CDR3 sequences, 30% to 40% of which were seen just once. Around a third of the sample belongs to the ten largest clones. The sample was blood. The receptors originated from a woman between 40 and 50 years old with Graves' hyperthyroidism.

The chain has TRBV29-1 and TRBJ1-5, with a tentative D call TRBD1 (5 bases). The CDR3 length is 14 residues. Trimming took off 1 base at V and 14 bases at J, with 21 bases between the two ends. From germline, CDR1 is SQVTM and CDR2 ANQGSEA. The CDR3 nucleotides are TGCAGCGTTGAAGCGGCCTTGGCGGGACTGCACGAGCATTTT. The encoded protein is CSVEAALAGLHEHF. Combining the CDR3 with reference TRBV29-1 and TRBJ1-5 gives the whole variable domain SAVISQKPSRDICQRGTSLTIQCQVDSQVTMMFWYRQQPGQSLTLIATANQGSEATYESGFVIDKFPISRPNLTFSTLTVSNMSPEDSSIYLCSVEAALAGLHEHFGDGTRLSIL.

Written as DNA, the CDR3 is TGTGCCAGCACCTTCCGGGACAGGAGAATAAGCAATCAGCCCCAGCATTTT. Encoded protein: CASTFRDRRISNQPQHF. This chain links TRBV10-3 with TRBJ1-5, with TRBD1 identical over 8 bases. Trimming took 10 bases from V and 1 from J; bases not matched to a gene: 15. Germline assignment: CDR1 ENHRY and CDR2 SYGVKD. The CDR3 is 17 residues long.

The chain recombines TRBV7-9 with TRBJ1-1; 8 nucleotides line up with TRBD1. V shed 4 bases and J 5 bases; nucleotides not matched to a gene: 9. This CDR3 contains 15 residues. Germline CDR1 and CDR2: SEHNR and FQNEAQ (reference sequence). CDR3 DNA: TGTGCCAGCAGCTCCCGACAGGGGATTCAGACTGAAGCTTTCTTT. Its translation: CASSSRQGIQTEAFF.

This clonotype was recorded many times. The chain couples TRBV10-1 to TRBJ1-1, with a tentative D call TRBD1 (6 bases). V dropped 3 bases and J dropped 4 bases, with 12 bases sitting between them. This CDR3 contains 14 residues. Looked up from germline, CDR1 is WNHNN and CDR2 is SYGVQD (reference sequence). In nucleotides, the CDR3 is TGCGCCAGCAGTGAAATAGGGGGTAGCACTGAAGCTTTCTTT. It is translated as CASSEIGGSTEAFF.

CDR3 sequence (DNA): TGTGCCAGGGACTACGAGCAGTACTTC. This sequence encodes CARDYEQYF. This chain connects TRBV25-1 to TRBJ2-7, with D unclear. The V gene lost 9 bases and the J gene lost 3 bases, with 3 bases spanning the gap. CDR1 is MGHDK and CDR2 is SYGVNS in the germline V gene. This CDR3 contains 9 residues.

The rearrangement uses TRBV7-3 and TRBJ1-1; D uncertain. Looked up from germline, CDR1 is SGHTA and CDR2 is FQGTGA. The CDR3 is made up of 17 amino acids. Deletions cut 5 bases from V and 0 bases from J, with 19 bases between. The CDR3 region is CASSQGYPLLVNTEAFF. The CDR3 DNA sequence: TGTGCCAGCAGCCAAGGGTATCCGCTCTTGGTGAACACTGAAGCTTTCTTT.

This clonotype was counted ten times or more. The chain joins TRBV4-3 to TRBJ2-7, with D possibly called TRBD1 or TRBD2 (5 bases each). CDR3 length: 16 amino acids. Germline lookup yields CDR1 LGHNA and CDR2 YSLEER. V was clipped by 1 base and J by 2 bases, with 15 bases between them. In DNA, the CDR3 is TGCGCCAGCAGCCAAGGGGGCGGGCCTTCTCCCTACGAGCAGTACTTC. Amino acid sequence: CASSQGGGPSPYEQYF.

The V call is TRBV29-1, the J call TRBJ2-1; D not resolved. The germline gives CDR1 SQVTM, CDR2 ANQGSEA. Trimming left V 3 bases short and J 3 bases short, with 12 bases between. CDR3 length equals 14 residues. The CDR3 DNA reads TGCAGCGTTGAGGGTCTAGACGTCTACAATGAGCAGTTCTTC. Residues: CSVEGLDVYNEQFF.

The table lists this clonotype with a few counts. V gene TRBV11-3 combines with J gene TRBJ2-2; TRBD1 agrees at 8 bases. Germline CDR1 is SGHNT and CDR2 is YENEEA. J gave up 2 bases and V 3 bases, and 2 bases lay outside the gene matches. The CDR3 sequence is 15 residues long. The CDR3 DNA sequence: TGTGCCAGCAGCTTCGGACAGGGCAACACCGGGGAGCTGTTTTTT. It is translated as CASSFGQGNTGELFF.

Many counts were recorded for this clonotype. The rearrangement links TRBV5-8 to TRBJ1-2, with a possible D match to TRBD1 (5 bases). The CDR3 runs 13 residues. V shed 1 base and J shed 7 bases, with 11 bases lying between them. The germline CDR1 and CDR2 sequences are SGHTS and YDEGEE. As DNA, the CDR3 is TGTGCCAGCAGCTTGTCGGGGGTCCCTGGCTACACCTTC. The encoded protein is CASSLSGVPGYTF. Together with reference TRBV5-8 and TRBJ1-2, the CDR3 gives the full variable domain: EAGVTQSPTHLIKTRGQQATLRCSPISGHTSVYWYQQALGLGLQFLLWYDEGEERNRGNFPPRFSGRQFPNYSSELNVNALELEDSALYLCASSLSGVPGYTFGSGTRLTVV.

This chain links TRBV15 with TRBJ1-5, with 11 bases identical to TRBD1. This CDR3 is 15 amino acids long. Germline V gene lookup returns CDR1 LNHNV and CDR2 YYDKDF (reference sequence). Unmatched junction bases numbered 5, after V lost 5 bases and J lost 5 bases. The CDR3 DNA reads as TGTGCCACCAGCGCGCGGACAGGGGGCGATCAGCCCCAGCATTTT. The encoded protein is CATSARTGGDQPQHF.

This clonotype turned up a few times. This chain's CDR3 is CASSSTHDIYGYTF. The CDR3 DNA reads TGTGCCAGCAGTAGCACCCACGATATCTATGGCTACACCTTC. The chain links TRBV6-5 to TRBJ1-2; no clear D. Germline V lookup: CDR1 MNHEY, CDR2 SVGAGI. This CDR3 spans 14 amino acids. Trimming removed 5 bases at V and 4 bases at J, with 14 bases between.

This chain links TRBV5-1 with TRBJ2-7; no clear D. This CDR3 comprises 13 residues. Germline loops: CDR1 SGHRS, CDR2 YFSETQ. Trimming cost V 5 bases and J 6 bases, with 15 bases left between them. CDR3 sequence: CASSRLLLGEQYF. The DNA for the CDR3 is TGCGCCAGCAGTCGGCTGTTACTTGGCGAGCAGTACTTC.

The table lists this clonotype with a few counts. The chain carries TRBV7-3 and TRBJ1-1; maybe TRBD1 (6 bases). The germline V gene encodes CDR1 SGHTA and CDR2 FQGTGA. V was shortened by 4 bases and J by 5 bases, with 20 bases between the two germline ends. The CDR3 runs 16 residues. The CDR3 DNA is TGTGCCAGCAGCTACCGCGGGGGGCAGAAAGGGACTGAAGCTTTCTTT. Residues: CASSYRGGQKGTEAFF.

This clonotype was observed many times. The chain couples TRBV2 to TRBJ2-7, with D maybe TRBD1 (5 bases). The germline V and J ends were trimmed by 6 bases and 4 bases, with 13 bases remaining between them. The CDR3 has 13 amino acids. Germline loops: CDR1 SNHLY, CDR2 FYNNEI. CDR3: CASSQGVGYEQYF. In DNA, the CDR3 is TGTGCCAGCAGCCAAGGGGTAGGGTACGAGCAGTACTTC.

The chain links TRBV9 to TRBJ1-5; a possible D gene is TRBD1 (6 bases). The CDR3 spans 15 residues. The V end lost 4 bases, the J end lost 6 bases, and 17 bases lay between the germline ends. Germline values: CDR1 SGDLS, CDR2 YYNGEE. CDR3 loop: CASSFAGGGGQPQHF. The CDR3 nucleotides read TGTGCCAGCAGCTTCGCGGGGGGGGGCGGTCAGCCCCAGCATTTT. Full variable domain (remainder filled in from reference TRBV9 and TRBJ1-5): DSGVTQTPKHLITATGQRVTLRCSPRSGDLSVYWYQQSLDQGLQFLIQYYNGEERAKGNILERFSAQQFPDLHSELNLSSLELGDSALYFCASSFAGGGGQPQHFGDGTRLSIL.

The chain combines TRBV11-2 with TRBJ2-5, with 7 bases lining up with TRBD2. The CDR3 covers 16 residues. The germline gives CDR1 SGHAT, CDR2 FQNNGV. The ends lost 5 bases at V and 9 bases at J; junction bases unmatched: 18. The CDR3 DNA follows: TGTGCCAGCAGCCAAGGGGTCGCTAGCGGATGGGAGGCCCAGTACTTC. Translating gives CASSQGVASGWEAQYF.

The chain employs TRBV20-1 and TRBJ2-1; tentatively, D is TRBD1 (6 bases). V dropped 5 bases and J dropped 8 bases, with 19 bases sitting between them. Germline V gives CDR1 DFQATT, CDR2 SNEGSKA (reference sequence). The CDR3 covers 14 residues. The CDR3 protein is CSAQDSWGLDEQFF. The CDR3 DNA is TGCAGTGCTCAGGACAGTTGGGGTCTGGATGAGCAGTTCTTC.

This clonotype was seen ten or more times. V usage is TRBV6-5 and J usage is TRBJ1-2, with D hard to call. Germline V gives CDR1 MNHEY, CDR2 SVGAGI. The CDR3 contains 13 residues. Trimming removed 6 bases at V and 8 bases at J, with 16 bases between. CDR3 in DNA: TGTGCCAGCAGAGGAACGGGTGTGGGAGGCTACACCTTC. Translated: CASRGTGVGGYTF.

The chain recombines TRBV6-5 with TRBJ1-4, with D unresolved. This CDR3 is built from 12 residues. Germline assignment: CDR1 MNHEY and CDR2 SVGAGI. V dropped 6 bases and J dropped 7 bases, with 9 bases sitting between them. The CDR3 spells CASRRMGEKLFF. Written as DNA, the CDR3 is TGTGCCAGCAGACGGATGGGTGAAAAACTGTTTTTT.

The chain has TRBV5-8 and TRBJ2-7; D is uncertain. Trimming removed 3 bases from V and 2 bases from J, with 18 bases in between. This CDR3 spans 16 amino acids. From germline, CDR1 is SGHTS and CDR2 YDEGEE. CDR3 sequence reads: CASSSSWSAGAYEQYF. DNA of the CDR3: TGTGCCAGCAGCTCGAGTTGGTCGGCAGGAGCCTACGAGCAGTACTTC. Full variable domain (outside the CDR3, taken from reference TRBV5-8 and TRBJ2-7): EAGVTQSPTHLIKTRGQQATLRCSPISGHTSVYWYQQALGLGLQFLLWYDEGEERNRGNFPPRFSGRQFPNYSSELNVNALELEDSALYLCASSSSWSAGAYEQYFGPGTRLTVT.